This TCR beta chain is drawn from a study of CD8 T cell repertoires and HIV-1 epitope variants (dated by TCRdb to 2018 to 2020). Describing the broader study: Twenty-five peptides representing autologous and known Gag and Nef epitope variants were each used to stimulate T cells in separate culture wells. Control conditions included a CMV, EBV and flu peptide pool, the Ebola AY9 epitope as negative control, and a no-peptide well. The epitopes tested were three Gag epitope families plus Nef HW9 and YT9. Using the EasySep Human T Cell Enrichment Kit, T cells were enriched and then co-cultured with an equal number of autologous T cell-negative cells acting as antigen-presenting cells. The cultures were grown for more than nine days in IMDM with gentamicin, and half of the media was changed on days 3 and 7 with IL-2, IL-7 and IL-15 added. An aliquot of 1M T cells was saved as an uncultured baseline condition, separate from the approximately 87 T cell cultures. A total of more than 75 T cell cultures were run, with each culture condition done in triplicate except for one peptide, which was done in duplicate. Study-wide findings and limitations: Roughly ten antigen-specific TCR beta clonotypes were identified, and about six of them appeared cross-reactive for autologous or known escape epitope variants. A few clonotypes recognized the Nef KF9 family and one clonotype recognized the HW9 family, while no responses to the TAALDMSHF plasma variant were seen. The assay identified only TCR beta chains and indicated proliferation in response to antigen, without indicating T cell function or cytokine profile.

Based on the germline V gene, the CDR1 and CDR2 sequences are SGHTA and FQGNSA. The CDR3, cysteine through phenylalanine, is 13 amino acids long. Just CDR3 DNA is preserved here, 39 bases in frame from base 1. V was cut back by 5 bases and J by 2 bases, leaving a gap of 9 bases between them. Note on this clone: Its cognate antigen has yet to be identified. The record has no base qualities; no much larger clone is one base away.

Sequencing of TCR beta CDR3 regions was done on the immunoSEQ platform at survey depth. The QIAamp DNA micro kit was used to extract genomic DNA from every cultured and uncultured CD8+ T cell population. Per the source publication's procedure: Samples with fewer than 5,000 productive reads were excluded, resulting in the removal of about 6% of the 75 HIV peptide-stimulated cultures. A MANAFEST web app trimmed sequences to CDR3 and removed nonproductive sequences, CDR3s under 5 amino acids, and those not starting C or ending F/W. Antigen-specific clonotypes had to expand in at least 2 of 3 replicates versus no-peptide control at FDR 0.01, only within one epitope family. In addition, a specific clonotype needed a frequency at least fivefold higher than in wells stimulated with peptides from other epitope families. This immuneACCESS table, as held by TCRdb, lists in-frame sequences with V and J called but not all clones. Of the missing ones, under half trace to an unresolved V gene in checked studies; the others have no known cause. For V, J and clone size, that table is used; D and trimming come from the DNA. The table for this sample lists tens of thousands of clones; approximately 70% of them were counted only once. The ten largest clones capture around 25% of the sample.

The EasySep Human CD8+ T Cell Enrichment Kit was used on day 10 to isolate CD8+ T cells from every culture. The chain is encoded by TRBV7-2 joined to TRBJ2-5, and the D gene may be TRBD1, 5 bases matching. The sequenced sample consisted of uncultured baseline CD8+ T cells from peripheral blood mononuclear cells (PBMCs). The TCR was taken from a male donor with HIV. The DNA is as follows: TGTGCCAGCAGCAGGGGTTGGCAAGAGACCCAGTACTTC. This encodes CASSRGWQETQYF.